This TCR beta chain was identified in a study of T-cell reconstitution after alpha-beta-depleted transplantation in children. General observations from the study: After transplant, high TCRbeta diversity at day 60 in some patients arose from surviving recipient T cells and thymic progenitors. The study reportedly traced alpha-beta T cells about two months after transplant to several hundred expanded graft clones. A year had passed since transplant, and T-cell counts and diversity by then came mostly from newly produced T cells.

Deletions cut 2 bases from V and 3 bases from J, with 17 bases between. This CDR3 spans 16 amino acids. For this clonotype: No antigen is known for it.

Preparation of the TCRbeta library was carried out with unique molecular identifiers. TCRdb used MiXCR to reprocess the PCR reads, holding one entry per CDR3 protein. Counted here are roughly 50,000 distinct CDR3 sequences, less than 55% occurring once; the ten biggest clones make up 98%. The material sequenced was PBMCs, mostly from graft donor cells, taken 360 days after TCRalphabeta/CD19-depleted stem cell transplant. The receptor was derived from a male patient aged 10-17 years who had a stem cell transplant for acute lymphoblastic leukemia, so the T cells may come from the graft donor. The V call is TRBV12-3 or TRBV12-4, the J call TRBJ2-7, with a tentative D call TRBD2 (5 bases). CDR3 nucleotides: TGTGCCAGCAGTTTAAGCTATGGGGAGCCCGACTACGAGCAGTACTTC. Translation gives CASSLSYGEPDYEQYF.